Sequencing of this TCR beta chain was carried out in a study of OX40 agonist ivuxolimab in advanced cancers. The CDR3 spans 14 residues. From germline, CDR1 is PRHDT and CDR2 FYEKMQ (reference sequence). With 4 bases clipped from V and 6 bases from J, the junction kept 8 bases outside the gene matches. Method: immunoSEQ multiplex PCR; TCRdb's copy keeps in-frame clones and lacks some. This sample has some 150,000 clones, with roughly nine tenths found just once. The rearrangement joins TRBV13 to TRBJ1-2, with TRBD1 identical over 7 bases. This TCR was recovered from an adult with an advanced solid tumor such as melanoma, head and neck, liver or kidney cancer. Sequences were derived from CD4+ or CD8+ T cells sorted from blood, sampled in a trial of the OX40 agonist ivuxolimab. CDR3 nucleotides: TGTGCCAGCAGCTCGCTCGGGACAGTTAATGGCTACACCTTC. As protein: CASSSLGTVNGYTF.